The rows below give T cell receptor beta chains drawn from one sample of a study of blood T cell repertoires in COVID-19. Generated by immunoSEQ multiplex PCR, the TCRdb table keeps only in-frame clones and is missing some. The profile shows 150,000 to 200,000 clones, roughly nine tenths of them singletons. Sequenced input: peripheral blood. These receptor sequences come from a man in his late teens or twenties who had recovered from COVID-19. The CDR3 runs from the conserved cysteine through the conserved F or W. The D gene is left open where the match is weak. Some rows mark clone size as missing; the rest say once, few, many or name a class of expanded clone.

clone size	CDR3 length	V gene	J gene	D gene	CDR3 DNA	CDR3 protein
.	15	TRBV2	TRBJ2-7	.	TGTGCCAGCAGTGCTCGACTACTAAGCTCCTACGAGCAGTACTTC	CASSARLLSSYEQYF
.	15	TRBV3-1/TRBV3-2	TRBJ1-1	.	TGTGCCAGCAGCCAAGATGTCCCAGGGTTTTATGAAGCTTTCTTT	CASSQDVPGFYEAFF
.	13	TRBV5-6	TRBJ2-7	.	TGTGCCAGCGGGGGGATAAGCTTTGCCGAGCAGTACTTC	CASGGISFAEQYF
.	17	TRBV5-4	TRBJ2-1	TRBD2	TGTGCCAGCAGCTTTCTAGCGGCGGTTAGCTCCTACAATGAGCAGTTCTTC	CASSFLAAVSSYNEQFF
.	13	TRBV3-1/TRBV3-2	TRBJ2-7	.	TGTGCCAGCAGCCCCTATGGGAGCTACGAGCAGTACTTC	CASSPYGSYEQYF
.	15	TRBV7-8	TRBJ1-5	TRBD1	TGTGCCAGCAGCTTACTAGGACAGGCGAATCAGCCCCAGCATTTT	CASSLLGQANQPQHF
.	14	TRBV3-1/TRBV3-2	TRBJ2-3	.	TGTGCCAGCCGCACGGGAGTGGGCACAGATACGCAGTATTTT	CASRTGVGTDTQYF
.	14	TRBV7-2	TRBJ2-7	.	TGTGCCAGCAGCCTAAAGTCGGACAAGACCGAGCAGTACTTC	CASSLKSDKTEQYF
.	18	TRBV27	TRBJ2-7	TRBD2	TGTGCCAGCAGTATACCGGGACTAGCGGGAGGACGTTCCTACGAGCAGTACTTC	CASSIPGLAGGRSYEQYF
.	15	TRBV7-2	TRBJ2-5	TRBD2	TGTGCCAGCAGTCAAGGCAGCGGGAGAAGAGAGACCCAGTACTTC	CASSQGSGRRETQYF
.	16	TRBV28	TRBJ2-2	.	TGTGCCAGCACCGGGGAGAGACAGGCTTACACCGGGGAGCTGTTTTTT	CASTGERQAYTGELFF
.	14	TRBV7-9	TRBJ1-4	.	TGTGCCAGCAGCTTAGGACACGGTAATGAAAAACTGTTTTTT	CASSLGHGNEKLFF
.	13	TRBV7-9	TRBJ2-7	.	TGTGCCAGCAGCTTAAGGGGGAATCACGAGCAGTACTTC	CASSLRGNHEQYF
.	16	TRBV11-3	TRBJ2-7	.	TGTGCCAGCAGCCCCCCGACAGGATGCGTCTTTGACGAGCAGTACTTC	CASSPPTGCVFDEQYF
.	16	TRBV19	TRBJ2-3	TRBD1	TGTGCCAGTAGTTCGGGACAGGGTAAGGGGACAGATACGCAGTATTTT	CASSSGQGKGTDTQYF
.	15	TRBV28	TRBJ1-1	.	TGTGCCAGCAGTTTAGGGCGCCTTGGGAACACTGAAGCTTTCTTT	CASSLGRLGNTEAFF
.	16	TRBV19	TRBJ2-4	TRBD2	TGTGCCAGTAGGGGACTAGCGGTTGACGCCAAAAACATTCAGTACTTC	CASRGLAVDAKNIQYF
once	13	TRBV15	TRBJ1-1	.	TGTGCCACCAGCAAAAGACAGGTCGCTGAAGCTTTCTTT	CATSKRQVAEAFF
.	14	TRBV5-1	TRBJ1-2	TRBD1	TGCGCCAGCAGCTATTGGACAGGGGGTGGTGGCTACACCTTC	CASSYWTGGGGYTF
.	14	TRBV24-1	TRBJ1-5	.	TGTGCCACCAGTGATTTCGAGGTTGCCCAGCCCCAGCATTTT	CATSDFEVAQPQHF
.	14	TRBV2	TRBJ2-7	TRBD1	TGTGCCAGCAGCCTACAGGGGACGGCCTACGAGCAGTACTTC	CASSLQGTAYEQYF
.	14	TRBV7-2	TRBJ1-5	TRBD1	TGTGCCAGCAGCGCAACAGGGGGCAATCAGCCCCAGCATTTT	CASSATGGNQPQHF
.	15	TRBV5-6	TRBJ2-2	TRBD2	TGTGCCAGCAGCTCCCTCGAGCGGGAGTTTTGGGAGCTGTTTTTT	CASSSLEREFWELFF
.	15	TRBV5-5	TRBJ1-6	TRBD1	TGTGCCAGCAGCTCCCTAGGGACAGATAATTCACCCCTCCACTTT	CASSSLGTDNSPLHF
.	15	TRBV7-9	TRBJ1-5	TRBD1	TGTGCCAGCAGCTCCACAGGGGGCTCTGATCAGCCCCAGCATTTT	CASSSTGGSDQPQHF
.	14	TRBV9	TRBJ2-1	.	TGTGCCAGCAGCGTGGGAGCACCAGAGAGGGAGCAGTTCTTC	CASSVGAPEREQFF
.	15	TRBV19	TRBJ1-1	.	TGTGCCAGTAGTATAGACCTTACTCCAGGTGGTGAAGCTTTCTTT	CASSIDLTPGGEAFF
.	15	TRBV27	TRBJ1-5	TRBD1	TGTGCCAGCAGTTCCGGGACAGGGGACAATCAGCCCCAGCATTTT	CASSSGTGDNQPQHF
.	15	TRBV19	TRBJ1-4	TRBD1	TGTGCCAGTACTCCCCCGCGACAGGGGCCTGAAAAACTGTTTTTT	CASTPPRQGPEKLFF
once	14	TRBV19	TRBJ1-4	.	TGTGCCAGTAGTATAAGAGCCCCCAATGAAAAACTGTTTTTT	CASSIRAPNEKLFF
.	15	TRBV10-1	TRBJ1-3	.	TGCGCCAGCAGTGAGGTACTCTCCTCTGGAAACACCATATATTTT	CASSEVLSSGNTIYF
.	18	TRBV5-6	TRBJ1-1	TRBD1	TGTGCCAGCAGCTTGGCCGACAGGGGGTACTCTTGGACCACTGAAGCTTTCTTT	CASSLADRGYSWTTEAFF
.	18	TRBV14	TRBJ1-3	.	TGTGCCAGCAGCCAAGATCGTCGCTGGGGGGGATCAGGAAACACCATATATTTT	CASSQDRRWGGSGNTIYF
.	15	TRBV4-2	TRBJ2-7	.	TGTGCCAGCAGCCAGAAGGCACAGGGTTTGTACGAGCAGTACTTC	CASSQKAQGLYEQYF
.	14	TRBV18	TRBJ1-3	TRBD1	TGTGCCAGCTCCCGACAGGGGGTCGGAAACACCATATATTTT	CASSRQGVGNTIYF
.	14	TRBV7-9	TRBJ1-1	TRBD1	TGTGCCAGCAGCCAGGACAGGAGGGCCACTGAAGCTTTCTTT	CASSQDRRATEAFF
.	18	TRBV27	TRBJ2-5	.	TGTGCCAGCAGTCTATCGTCCCTAGGGGCTCCTCTAGAAGAGACCCAGTACTTC	CASSLSSLGAPLEETQYF
.	14	TRBV19	TRBJ2-5	.	TGTGCCAATTGCCTACTTTGGGGCAGGGAGACCCAGTACTTC	CANCLLWGRETQYF
few	16	TRBV7-9	TRBJ1-4	.	TGTGCCAGCAGCTCCGGGTCCGGGGTAACTAATGAAAAACTGTTTTTT	CASSSGSGVTNEKLFF
.	13	TRBV6-2/TRBV6-3	TRBJ1-5	.	TGTGCCAGCAGTTGGACAGGCAATCAGCCCCAGCATTTT	CASSWTGNQPQHF
.	13	TRBV21-1	TRBJ2-1	.	TGTGCCAGCAGCGGACGGGACAGAGGAGAGCAGTTCTTC	CASSGRDRGEQFF
.	16	TRBV28	TRBJ1-3	TRBD1	TGTGCCAGCAAATCTCCGCTGGGGGACAGGGGGAACACCATATATTTT	CASKSPLGDRGNTIYF
.	15	TRBV28	TRBJ1-2	.	TGTGCCAGCAGCCCCACAGGGTATTGGCACTATGGCTACACCTTC	CASSPTGYWHYGYTF
.	13	TRBV6-5	TRBJ1-1	.	TGTGCCAGCAGGGATCGCGGGTCCACTGAAGCTTTCTTT	CASRDRGSTEAFF
.	17	TRBV30	TRBJ2-2	.	TGTGCCTGGACAACAGGCATCCCCTTAGCTTTTACCGGGGAGCTGTTTTTT	CAWTTGIPLAFTGELFF
.	17	TRBV5-4	TRBJ2-1	TRBD1	TGTGCCAGCAGCTTGGTTGTAAAGGACAGGGGTTCGAATGAGCAGTTCTTC	CASSLVVKDRGSNEQFF
.	14	TRBV6-6	TRBJ1-5	.	TGTGCCAGCAGTTACGGTGGCAGTAATCAGCCCCAGCATTTT	CASSYGGSNQPQHF
.	16	TRBV11-3	TRBJ2-1	.	TGTGCCAGCAGCTTAGGCGGGCCACCCACCTACAATGAGCAGTTCTTC	CASSLGGPPTYNEQFF
.	13	TRBV11-3	TRBJ2-7	.	TGTGCCAGCAGCTTCGGGGGAGTGGGCGAGCAGTACTTC	CASSFGGVGEQYF
.	11	TRBV20-1	TRBJ1-1	.	TGCAGTCGCCTAAGGAACACTGAAGCTTTCTTT	CSRLRNTEAFF
.	15	TRBV18	TRBJ1-2	.	TGTGCCAGCTCACCGTACGAGAGCCGAGCCGGTGGCTACACCTTC	CASSPYESRAGGYTF